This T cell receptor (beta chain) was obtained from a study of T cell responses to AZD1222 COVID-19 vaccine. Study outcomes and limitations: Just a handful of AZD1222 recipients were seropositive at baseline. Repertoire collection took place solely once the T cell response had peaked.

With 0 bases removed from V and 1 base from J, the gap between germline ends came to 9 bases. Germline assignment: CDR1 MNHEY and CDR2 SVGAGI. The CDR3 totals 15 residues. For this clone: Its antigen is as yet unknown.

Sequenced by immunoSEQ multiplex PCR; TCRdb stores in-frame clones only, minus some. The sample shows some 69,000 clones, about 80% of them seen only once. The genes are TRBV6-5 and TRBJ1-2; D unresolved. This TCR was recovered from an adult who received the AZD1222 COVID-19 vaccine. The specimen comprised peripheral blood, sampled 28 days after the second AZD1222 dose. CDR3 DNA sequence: TGTGCCAGCAGTTACTCGGGCGCTCATAACTATGGCTACACCTTC. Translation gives CASSYSGAHNYGYTF.